The rows below give T cell receptor beta chains drawn from one sample of a study of blood T cell repertoires in COVID-19. Libraries were prepared by immunoSEQ multiplex PCR; TCRdb keeps only in-frame clonotypes and omits some of them. Here the sample spans approximately 200,000 clones, about 80% being singletons. What was sequenced was PBMCs or T cells enriched from blood (not recorded which). These receptors were obtained from a man between 60 and 75 years old who had recovered from COVID-19. The CDR3 runs from the conserved cysteine through the conserved F or W. A D gene is named only where the DNA matches it firmly. Size tells how often a clone was seen (once, few, many) or the class of an expanded clone, and some rows leave it out.

v_gene	j_gene	abundance	d_gene	CDR3aa	CDR3nt
TRBV7-2	TRBJ2-7	once	-	CASSLASGQPYEQYF	TGTGCCAGCAGCTTAGCTTCGGGACAACCATACGAGCAGTACTTC
TRBV5-1	TRBJ2-7	-	-	CASSLEAYEQYF	TGCGCCAGCAGCTTGGAAGCTTACGAGCAGTACTTC
TRBV29-1	TRBJ2-1	-	-	CSVEAYSYNEQFF	TGCAGCGTTGAAGCCTACTCCTACAATGAGCAGTTCTTC
TRBV20-1	TRBJ1-1	-	TRBD1	CSAPRQGKAFF	TGCAGTGCTCCCAGACAGGGAAAAGCTTTCTTT
TRBV11-2	TRBJ1-2	-	-	CASSYYREANYGYTF	TGTGCCAGCAGCTACTACCGGGAGGCTAACTATGGCTACACCTTC
TRBV7-9	TRBJ1-4	-	-	CASSPVNEKLFF	TGTGCCAGCAGCCCGGTTAATGAAAAACTGTTTTTT
TRBV6-1	TRBJ1-6	once	-	CASSELSPLHF	TGTGCCAGCAGTGAACTTTCACCCCTCCACTTT
TRBV10-1	TRBJ1-1	-	-	CASSELGGSHAFF	TGCGCCAGCAGTGAATTAGGCGGCTCGCACGCTTTCTTT
TRBV4-3	TRBJ2-7	-	TRBD2	CASSQEVQRGLSYEQYF	TGCGCCAGCAGCCAAGAGGTACAGCGGGGACTCTCCTACGAGCAGTACTTC
TRBV7-9	TRBJ1-1	-	TRBD1	CASSLVGTGKNTEAFF	TGTGCCAGCAGCTTAGTCGGGACAGGGAAAAACACTGAAGCTTTCTTT
TRBV10-3	TRBJ1-2	-	-	CAISEGEQLGYGYTF	TGTGCCATCAGTGAGGGTGAACAGCTCGGCTATGGCTACACCTTC
TRBV28	TRBJ1-5	-	TRBD1	CASSLWGQGQNQPQHF	TGTGCCAGCAGTTTATGGGGACAGGGGCAGAATCAACCCCAGCATTTT
TRBV5-1	TRBJ1-2	-	TRBD1	CASSPFSSSDRGYTF	TGCGCCAGCAGCCCATTCAGCAGTTCGGACAGGGGCTACACCTTC
TRBV5-1	TRBJ2-5	-	-	CASSPVTGGKETQYF	TGCGCCAGCAGCCCGGTGACAGGTGGGAAAGAGACCCAGTACTTC
TRBV7-2	TRBJ1-1	-	TRBD1	CASSLDTGGFSTEAFF	TGTGCCAGCAGCTTAGACACAGGGGGATTTAGCACTGAAGCTTTCTTT
TRBV3-1/TRBV3-2	TRBJ2-5	once	-	CASGRGRTQYF	TGTGCCAGCGGCAGGGGTAGGACCCAGTACTTC
TRBV20-1	TRBJ1-1	-	-	CRKQVNTEAFF	TGCAGGAAACAGGTGAACACTGAAGCTTTCTTT